In this sample, the clone carrying this T cell receptor beta chain turned up a few times. This sample was included in a study of blood T cell repertoires in COVID-19. Study-wide context: Sources were T cells, B-cell-depleted T cells, or PBMCs; the material itself was cDNA or gDNA.

Produced via immunoSEQ multiplex PCR; TCRdb's table is partial and in-frame only. Among around 200,000 clones listed, roughly 80% were seen once. Looked up from germline, CDR1 is SEHNR and CDR2 is FQNEAQ (reference sequence). Trimming removed 5 bases from V and 4 bases from J; junction bases left unmatched: 9. CDR3 length equals 16 residues. Sequenced material: peripheral blood. The genes are TRBV7-9 and TRBJ2-2; TRBD2 matches at 8 bases. This clonotype was sampled from a human donor in a cohort sampled during active COVID-19. In DNA form, the CDR3 reads TGTGCCAGCAGCCCACAGCGGGAGAGTCCCACCGGGGAGCTGTTTTTT. It translates to CASSPQRESPTGELFF.